This T cell receptor (beta chain) was profiled in a study of cytomegalovirus exposure and HLA in healthy donors. Study-level information: Among the roughly 400 genotyped donors, over 70% were placed in the Caucasian-associated ancestry cluster. Study-level results: Altogether, about 160 TCR beta chains were recorded as cytomegalovirus-associated.

Remarks on this clone: Its specificity is unknown.

The CDR3 has 15 amino acids. The germline V gene has CDR1 SGHAT and CDR2 FQNNGV. V shed 5 bases and J 4 bases; nucleotides not matched to a gene: 7. 13 Jbeta primers and 60 Vbeta primers were used for the PCR. The data were produced by immunoSEQ multiplex PCR, yet TCRdb's version contains in-frame clones alone and is incomplete. The sample consists of over 150,000 clones, around 80% of them appearing once. This sequence originates from a male donor in good health and CMV-seronegative. The rearrangement uses TRBV11-2 and TRBJ2-5; 10 bases line up with TRBD2. The sample taken for sequencing was PBMCs. CDR3 nucleotide sequence: TGTGCCAGCAGCAGAAGCGGGGGGGCGAGAGAGACCCAGTACTTC. Translated: CASSRSGGARETQYF.